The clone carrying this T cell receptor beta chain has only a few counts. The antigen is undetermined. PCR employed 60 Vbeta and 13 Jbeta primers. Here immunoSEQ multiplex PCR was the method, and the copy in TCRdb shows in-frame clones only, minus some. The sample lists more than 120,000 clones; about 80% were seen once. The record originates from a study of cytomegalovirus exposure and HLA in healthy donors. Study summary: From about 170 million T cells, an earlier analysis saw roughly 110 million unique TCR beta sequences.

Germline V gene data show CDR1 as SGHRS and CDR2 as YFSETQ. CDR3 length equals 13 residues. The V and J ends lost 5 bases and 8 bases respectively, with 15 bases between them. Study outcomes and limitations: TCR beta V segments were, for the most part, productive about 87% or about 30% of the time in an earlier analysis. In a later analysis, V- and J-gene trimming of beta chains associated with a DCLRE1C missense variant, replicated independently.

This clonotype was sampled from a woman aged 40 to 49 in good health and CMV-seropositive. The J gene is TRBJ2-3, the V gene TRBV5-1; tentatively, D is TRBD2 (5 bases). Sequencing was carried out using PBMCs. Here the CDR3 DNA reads TGCGCCAGCAGGGCGGAGAGGGCTGGTACGCAGTATTTT. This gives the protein CASRAERAGTQYF.